Shown below are 3 T cell receptor beta chains from a single sample sequenced in a study of lymphopenia after photon versus proton radiotherapy. TCRdb keeps only in-frame clones here, not all; method: immunoSEQ multiplex PCR. The data hold 20,000 to 30,000 clones, with around four fifths observed a single time. Sample: peripheral blood, taken from a patient treated with proton-based radiotherapy. Receptors originate from a woman aged 70-85 years with pancreatic cancer.

This clone was counted between two and nine times. V gene TRBV7-2 combines with J gene TRBJ1-5; D gene uncertain. Germline V lookup: CDR1 SGHTA, CDR2 FQGNSA. This CDR3 has 13 residues. V lost 5 bases and J lost 0, with 5 bases in between. Here the CDR3 reads CASSPYSNQPQHF. In DNA, the CDR3 is TGTGCCAGCAGCCCGTATAGCAATCAGCCCCAGCATTTT.

The V and J genes are TRBV6-5 and TRBJ1-1, with a tentative D call TRBD1 (5 bases). The CDR3 is 14 residues long. The V end was cut by 6 bases, the J end by 3 bases, with 14 bases between. Germline V CDR1 and CDR2: MNHEY, SVGAGI. The CDR3 nucleotides read TGTGCCAGCAGAGTGGATCGGGGGGACACTGAAGCTTTCTTT. This gives the protein CASRVDRGDTEAFF.

Written as DNA, the CDR3 is TGTGCCAGTAAGAGGTGGGGGACTTCGAACACTGAAGCTTTCTTT. As protein: CASKRWGTSNTEAFF. V gene TRBV19 combines with J gene TRBJ1-1, with D possibly being TRBD1 (5 bases). V lost 7 bases and J 1 base, leaving 16 bases between the germline ends. CDR3 length equals 15 residues. CDR1 and CDR2 from the germline V gene are LNHDA and SQIVND (reference sequence).